This T cell receptor (beta chain) was found in a study of Graves' ophthalmopathy and Graves' hyperthyroidism. This clonotype was seen repeatedly, ten times or more. What it binds is not known. Broader study findings: Detection in blood was also observed for most expanded thyroid clonotypes above 0.001 frequency. Discriminating ophthalmopathy from stable hyperthyroidism, a 13-signature model attained a sensitivity of about 90% and a specificity of about 81%. The model achieved about 70% sensitivity and 72.22% specificity for ophthalmopathy progression.

The CDR3 length is 14 residues. J gave up 6 bases and V 2 bases, and 3 bases lay outside the gene matches. CDR1 MNHEY and CDR2 SVGEGT come from the germline V gene. If patients had other autoimmune diseases, uncontrolled infections, pregnancy or lactation, they were excluded. TCR beta CDR3 regions were amplified from RNA transcripts. HTBI primers primed a first-round RT-PCR, and a second-round multiplex PCR followed. Via MiXCR, TCRdb re-called the multiplex PCR reads, giving one row per CDR3 protein. The sample yields approximately 330,000 distinct CDR3 sequences, under 20% seen once. The TCR sequence derives from an adult man with Graves' ophthalmopathy. The chain recombines TRBV6-2 or TRBV6-3 with TRBJ2-2; TRBD2 matches at 7 bases. The material sequenced was peripheral blood. DNA for the CDR3: TGTGCCAGCAGTTACGGGGACTATCCCGGGGAGCTGTTTTTT. Its translation is CASSYGDYPGELFF.